The subject of this entry is one TCR beta chain. The library protocol tagged individual cDNA molecules with unique molecular identifiers. One entry per CDR3 protein results from TCRdb running MiXCR on the 5' RACE reads. The sample lists 55,000 to 85,000 distinct CDR3 sequences, 10% to 15% seen once, with 4% to 5.5% in the top ten. This sample is part of a study of early T cells in non-severe SARS-CoV-2 infection. Between the trimmed V and J ends, which lost 7 bases and 2 bases, there was a span of 15 bases. CDR3 length: 14 residues. Germline loops: CDR1 DFQATT, CDR2 SNEGSKA (reference sequence). This rearrangement joins TRBV20-1 to TRBJ2-1; D is perhaps TRBD2 (6 bases). Sequencing was carried out using whole blood. The source of this sequence is an adult who was a healthcare worker with PCR-confirmed SARS-CoV-2 infection or an uninfected control (not recorded which). CDR3 loop: CSVRGDSTYNEQFF. The DNA for the CDR3 is TGCAGTGTGAGAGGGGACTCAACCTACAATGAGCAGTTCTTC.